This T cell receptor (beta chain) comes out of a study of blood T cell repertoires in COVID-19. Study summary: Italy, Spain and the United States were the sources of the convalescent and acute COVID-19 samples. T cells, B-cell-depleted T cells, or PBMCs provided the cDNA or gDNA that served as material.

This CDR3 spans 15 amino acids. J lost 7 bases, V lost 2 bases, and 7 bases had no gene match. Germline lookup yields CDR1 MNHNY and CDR2 SVGAGI (reference sequence). Source study methods: From reference gene primer amplification, estimates of nucleated cell counts were derived. Assay used: immunoSEQ multiplex PCR; TCRdb lists only in-frame clones, some missing. V, J and clone size were drawn from that table, and D and trimming were deduced from the DNA. The data contain some 210,000 clones, approximately 82% of them seen just once; the ten biggest clones take up less than 3.5%. The V call is TRBV6-6, the J call TRBJ2-7; 11 positions match TRBD2. This TCR derives from a man aged 50-60 years with active or convalescent COVID-19. Sequences were obtained from peripheral blood. CDR3 sequence: CASSYPGLAAQEQYF. DNA of the CDR3: TGTGCCAGCAGTTACCCGGGACTAGCGGCGCAGGAGCAGTACTTC.